The 22 T cell receptor beta chains presented below share a single source sample, sequenced in a study of cytomegalovirus exposure and HLA in healthy donors (dated by TCRdb to about 2017). The receptor library was made with the immunoSEQ multiplex PCR assay. The multiplex PCR relied on a mix of 60 forward primers for TCR Vbeta segments and 13 reverse primers for TCR Jbeta segments. Imported from immuneACCESS, the table was reduced by TCRdb to in-frame sequences with V and J called. These copies leave out some clones; in studies compared against another copy, an unresolved V gene accounts for under half, and the cause of the remainder is not known. A total of around 50,000 clones appear in this sample, 70% to 85% of them only once. The ten largest clonotypes hold approximately 2.8% of the sample. The specimen sequenced was PBMCs. Receptors originate from a man aged 50-59 years in good health and CMV-seronegative.

The rearrangement links TRBV5-1 to TRBJ1-2, with D unclear. Germline lookup yields CDR1 SGHRS and CDR2 YFSETQ. The CDR3 contains 14 residues. The V end lost 4 bases, the J end lost 8 bases, and 18 bases lay between the germline ends. The CDR3 DNA reads as TGCGCCAGCAGCCCGGCACTAGGGTCACGGGGCTACACCTTC. It specifies CASSPALGSRGYTF.

Only a few counts were recorded for this clone. V gene TRBV10-2 combines with J gene TRBJ2-1; the match to TRBD2 covers 13 bases. V trimming: 4 bases; J trimming: 4 bases; junction bases outside the gene matches: 4. Germline loops: CDR1 WSHSY, CDR2 SAAADI. The length of the CDR3 is 16 residues. CDR3 sequence (DNA): TGCGCCAGCAGTGGGAGGACTAGCGGGGGTTACAATGAGCAGTTCTTC. Amino acids: CASSGRTSGGYNEQFF.

The chain employs TRBV7-8 and TRBJ1-2; TRBD1 agrees at 7 bases. J gave up 7 bases and V 5 bases, and 16 bases lay outside the gene matches. This CDR3 has 16 amino acids. The germline V gene has CDR1 SGHVS and CDR2 FQNEAQ. In DNA form, the CDR3 reads TGTGCCAGCAGCCGCCGCCGAGGAGACAGGGTATTTGGCTACACCTTC. Encoded protein: CASSRRRGDRVFGYTF.

This clone showed up just once. This sequence joins TRBV7-7 and TRBJ2-5; 8 bases map to TRBD1. V lost 5 bases to trimming and J lost 5 bases; unmatched junction nucleotides: 10. Germline V gene data show CDR1 as SSHAT and CDR2 as FNYEAQ (reference sequence). The CDR3 loop spans 15 amino acids. The chain's CDR3 is CASSQGAFVMETQYF. The CDR3 bases are TGTGCCAGCAGCCAGGGGGCTTTCGTTATGGAGACCCAGTACTTC.

V gene TRBV28 combines with J gene TRBJ2-3; D may be TRBD1 (5 bases). The CDR3 has 15 amino acids. Germline V lookup: CDR1 MDHEN, CDR2 SYDVKM. Trimming cost V 2 bases and J 2 bases, with 11 bases left between them. CDR3 region: CASSLGQGYTDTQYF. The CDR3 bases are TGTGCCAGCAGTTTAGGGCAGGGATACACAGATACGCAGTATTTT.

V and J are TRBV19 and TRBJ1-4; 9 bases line up with TRBD1. Trimming at V came to 7 bases and at J to 4 bases, leaving 7 bases not matched to a gene. This CDR3 comprises 15 residues. In germline, CDR1 is LNHDA, CDR2 SQIVND (reference sequence). This chain's CDR3 is CASTGTGSRNEKLFF. The CDR3 nucleotides read TGTGCCAGTACTGGGACAGGGTCCCGTAATGAAAAACTGTTTTTT.

The chain links TRBV2 to TRBJ2-5; 9 bases agree with TRBD2. Germline CDR1 reads SNHLY; CDR2 reads FYNNEI. This CDR3 contains 14 residues. Unmatched junction bases numbered 3, after V lost 6 bases and J lost 1 base. CDR3 amino acids: CASSRAGGQETQYF. In DNA, the CDR3 is TGTGCCAGCAGCCGAGCGGGGGGCCAAGAGACCCAGTACTTC.

This chain links TRBV7-9 with TRBJ2-3, with D perhaps TRBD2 (5 bases). V was clipped by 1 base and J by 2 bases, with 10 bases between them. Per the germline V gene, CDR1 is SEHNR and CDR2 is FQNEAQ (reference sequence). The CDR3 totals 15 residues. Here the CDR3 DNA reads TGTGCCAGCAGCTTAGATCCGGGGATCACAGATACGCAGTATTTT. Translated: CASSLDPGITDTQYF.

The J gene is TRBJ2-1, the V gene TRBV5-1, with D possibly matching TRBD2 (7 bases). The CDR3 has 16 residues. The ends were cut back, 1 base at V and 1 base at J, with 12 bases in the middle. Germline assignment: CDR1 SGHRS and CDR2 YFSETQ. Written as DNA, the CDR3 is TGCGCCAGCAGCTTGCGCGGGGGCACTTCCTACAATGAGCAGTTCTTC. This gives the protein CASSLRGGTSYNEQFF.

This chain uses TRBV5-4 with TRBJ1-1, with D hard to call. This CDR3 has 14 residues. V gave up 3 bases and J gave up 1 base, with 10 bases separating them. In germline, CDR1 is SGHNT, CDR2 YYREEE (reference sequence). The CDR3 region has the DNA TGTGCCAGCAGCTCGAGGCGGGCGAACACTGAAGCTTTCTTT. Its protein product is CASSSRRANTEAFF.

The genes are TRBV13 and TRBJ2-7; the match to TRBD1 covers 7 bases. The CDR3 is made up of 14 amino acids. CDR1 is PRHDT, CDR2 FYEKMQ, per germline (reference sequence). Trimming took 5 bases from V and 3 from J; bases not matched to a gene: 7. The CDR3 DNA is TGTGCCAGCAGCAGAGGGGACAGAGTCTACGAGCAGTACTTC. Translation gives CASSRGDRVYEQYF.

The rearrangement uses TRBV7-8 and TRBJ1-4; 7 positions match TRBD1. CDR1 is SGHVS, CDR2 FQNEAQ, per germline. Germline trimming cut 2 bases from V and 5 bases from J; bases unmatched to any gene: 2. This CDR3 is 14 amino acids long. The CDR3 protein is CASSLPGQNEKLFF. The CDR3 bases are TGTGCCAGCAGCTTACCGGGACAGAATGAAAAACTGTTTTTT.

The chain uses TRBV28 and TRBJ1-5; perhaps TRBD1 as D (6 bases). CDR1 and CDR2 (germline): MDHEN, SYDVKM. CDR3 length: 17 residues. V shed 6 bases and J shed 2 bases, with 20 bases lying between them. CDR3: CASSLNGGHSGNQPQHF. The CDR3 DNA reads TGTGCCAGCAGCCTAAATGGGGGACACAGCGGCAATCAGCCCCAGCATTTT.

V and J are TRBV28 and TRBJ2-2, with D possibly being TRBD1 (6 bases). V lost 5 bases to trimming and J lost 5 bases, with 15 bases between them. The CDR3 is made up of 15 amino acids. The germline gives CDR1 MDHEN, CDR2 SYDVKM. CDR3 amino acids: CASSTTDSWTGELFF. The CDR3 region has the DNA TGTGCCAGCAGTACCACGGACAGCTGGACCGGGGAGCTGTTTTTT. Together with reference TRBV28 and TRBJ2-2, the CDR3 gives the full variable domain: DVKVTQSSRYLVKRTGEKVFLECVQDMDHENMFWYRQDPGLGLRLIYFSYDVKMKEKGDIPEGYSVSREKKERFSLILESASTNQTSMYLCASSTTDSWTGELFFGEGSRLTVL.

The chain joins TRBV4-2 to TRBJ2-3, with no clear D. This CDR3 has 12 amino acids. Germline CDR1 reads LGHNA; CDR2 reads YNFKEQ. The V end was cut by 5 bases, the J end by 5 bases, with 8 bases between. The CDR3 loop reads CASSVAGDTQYF. CDR3 DNA sequence: TGTGCCAGCAGCGTAGCTGGAGATACGCAGTATTTT.

The chain has TRBV27 and TRBJ2-1; D is possibly TRBD1 (5 bases). CDR1 MNHEY and CDR2 SMNVEV come from the germline V gene (reference sequence). The CDR3 length is 13 residues. Trimming shortened V by 5 bases and J by 4 bases, and 9 bases separated the two germline ends. The CDR3, as DNA: TGTGCCAGCAGTGTGACAGTTTACAATGAGCAGTTCTTC. As protein: CASSVTVYNEQFF.

The chain combines TRBV6-5 with TRBJ2-3, with TRBD1 identical over 7 bases. Per germline, CDR1 MNHEY and CDR2 SVGAGI. V lost 2 bases and J lost 12; bases outside the gene matches: 2. The CDR3 is 11 residues long. The CDR3 DNA reads TGTGCCAGCAGTTACGGGACAGAACAGTATTTT. Amino acid sequence: CASSYGTEQYF.

The chain joins TRBV6-1 to TRBJ2-5, with D perhaps TRBD2 (5 bases). Deletions cut 7 bases from V and 1 base from J, with 7 bases between. CDR1 MNHNS and CDR2 SASEGT come from the germline V gene. This CDR3 comprises 12 residues. CDR3 sequence reads: CASMAGQETQYF. In DNA form, the CDR3 reads TGTGCCAGCATGGCGGGCCAAGAGACCCAGTACTTC.

The chain is built from TRBV19 and TRBJ2-6; tentative D call: TRBD1 (5 bases). CDR1 LNHDA and CDR2 SQIVND come from the germline V gene (reference sequence). Trimming stripped 11 bases from V and 0 bases from J, with 8 bases between. The CDR3 covers 13 residues. CDR3 in amino acids: CASDNSGANVLTF. The CDR3 coding sequence is TGTGCCTCGGACAACTCTGGGGCCAACGTCCTGACTTTC.

The chain couples TRBV9 to TRBJ2-3; tentatively, D is TRBD1 (5 bases). This CDR3 spans 15 amino acids. CDR1 is SGDLS, CDR2 YYNGEE, per germline. The V end lost 0 bases, the J end lost 2 bases, and 10 bases lay between the germline ends. CDR3 region: CASSVGAGYTDTQYF. The CDR3, as DNA: TGTGCCAGCAGCGTAGGTGCAGGGTACACAGATACGCAGTATTTT.

The chain is built from TRBV5-1 and TRBJ2-5, with 9 bases aligning to TRBD1. Germline assignment: CDR1 SGHRS and CDR2 YFSETQ. The length of the CDR3 is 14 residues. V was pared by 2 bases and J by 4 bases, with 3 bases of the junction left unmatched. The CDR3 is CASSLGDRVETQYF. Here the CDR3 DNA reads TGCGCCAGCAGCTTAGGGGACAGGGTAGAGACCCAGTACTTC. Full variable domain (outside the CDR3, taken from reference TRBV5-1 and TRBJ2-5): KAGVTQTPRYLIKTRGQQVTLSCSPISGHRSVSWYQQTPGQGLQFLFEYFSETQRNKGNFPGRFSGRQFSNSRSEMNVSTLELGDSALYLCASSLGDRVETQYFGPGTRLLVL.

J is TRBJ2-5 and V is TRBV29-1; D is uncertain. The CDR3 covers 14 residues. The V end was cut by 6 bases, the J end by 0 bases, with 14 bases between. Germline V lookup: CDR1 SQVTM, CDR2 ANQGSEA. The CDR3 sequence: CSVAPLANQETQYF. CDR3 bases: TGCAGCGTCGCCCCCCTGGCCAACCAAGAGACCCAGTACTTC.